One and the same sample provided the 2 T cell receptor beta chains below, sequenced in a study of blood T cell repertoires in COVID-19. Data came from immunoSEQ multiplex PCR; TCRdb stores just in-frame clones and leaves some out. The data contain approximately 330,000 clones, about 91% of them singletons. Sequenced material: peripheral blood. These TCRs come from a man aged 30-40 years with COVID-19, enrolled during active disease.

This chain connects TRBV2 to TRBJ1-5; D not resolved. V was clipped by 0 bases and J by 0 bases, with 6 bases between them. CDR1 is SNHLY, CDR2 FYNNEI, per germline. The CDR3 sequence is 15 residues long. CDR3 residues: CASSEALYSNQPQHF. CDR3 bases: TGTGCCAGCAGTGAAGCCCTGTATAGCAATCAGCCCCAGCATTTT.

The chain links TRBV30 to TRBJ1-4, with D unclear. This CDR3 spans 15 amino acids. The V gene lost 4 bases and the J gene lost 0 bases, with 12 bases spanning the gap. Looked up from germline, CDR1 is GTSNPN and CDR2 is SVGIG (reference sequence). CDR3 nucleotide sequence: TGTGCCTGGAAAGGGCGGGGTGCAACTAATGAAAAACTGTTTTTT. Its translation: CAWKGRGATNEKLFF.